Sequencing of this T cell receptor (beta chain) was carried out in a study of blood T cell repertoires in COVID-19. The overall study: PBMCs, B-cell-depleted T cells, or T cells provided the cDNA or gDNA that made up the material.

Some clones are missing from TCRdb's copy, which holds only in-frame ones; the method was immunoSEQ multiplex PCR. The sample lists 200,000 to 300,000 clones, around 84% occurring once. The CDR3 loop spans 17 amino acids. Trimming cost V 5 bases and J 0 bases; bases outside gene matches: 2. Looked up from germline, CDR1 is SGHAT and CDR2 is FQNNGV. The source of this sequence is a man between 60 and 75 years old with acute or convalescent COVID-19. The chain links TRBV11-2 to TRBJ2-1; 15 nucleotides match TRBD2. The sequenced material came from peripheral blood. For the CDR3, the DNA is TGTGCCAGCAGCACGGGACTAGCGGGGGGCTCCTACAATGAGCAGTTCTTC. This translates into CASSTGLAGGSYNEQFF.